Below are 25 T cell receptor beta chains sequenced from a single sample in a study of molecular identifiers for immune sequencing clone quantification. One entry per CDR3 protein results from TCRdb running MiXCR on the PCR reads. The repertoire holds about half a million distinct CDR3 sequences, with around a fifth as singletons. Sequenced sample: naive CD8+ T cells from blood, with Jurkat cell RNA spiked in. Subset of the sample: FACS-sorted CD8+CD4-CCR7+CD45RA+ naive T cells. These receptors all come from a human donor in good health. Some libraries in this study had Jurkat cell RNA spiked in.

The table lists this clonotype with many counts. The V gene is TRBV6-5, the J gene TRBJ2-4, with D hard to call. The CDR3 runs 14 residues. Looked up from germline, CDR1 is MNHEY and CDR2 is SVGAGI. Trimming cost V 4 bases and J 1 base, with 8 bases left between them. The CDR3 sequence: CASSLDVAKNIQYF. CDR3 nucleotides: TGTGCCAGCAGTTTAGACGTGGCCAAAAACATTCAGTACTTC.

In its sample, this clonotype was seen a few times. The chain links TRBV29-1 to TRBJ2-1; D is perhaps TRBD2 (5 bases). V was cut by 3 bases and J by 0 bases, with 12 bases left in between. The CDR3 runs 15 residues. Germline V gives CDR1 SQVTM, CDR2 ANQGSEA. CDR3 nucleotide sequence: TGCAGCGTTGACCTCGGAGAGGGCTCCTACAATGAGCAGTTCTTC. Amino acid sequence: CSVDLGEGSYNEQFF.

This clonotype was seen ten or more times. The V gene is TRBV7-6, the J gene TRBJ2-5, with 10 bases lining up with TRBD2. CDR1 and CDR2 (germline): SGHVS, FNYEAQ. The CDR3 has 14 amino acids. V lost 4 bases and J lost 5; bases outside the gene matches: 4. CDR3 DNA: TGTGCCAGCAGCTACCCTAGCGGGGGTGAGACCCAGTACTTC. It codes for CASSYPSGGETQYF. Based on the CDR3 plus reference TRBV7-6 and TRBJ2-5, the full variable domain is GAGVSQSPRYKVTKRGQDVALRCDPISGHVSLYWYRQALGQGPEFLTYFNYEAQQDKSGLPNDRFSAERPEGSISTLTIQRTEQRDSAMYRCASSYPSGGETQYFGPGTRLLVL.

This clonotype has a handful of counts. As DNA, the CDR3 is TGTGCCAGCAGCTTTAGAGGCGGGGAGTTAGCCAATGAGCAGTTCTTC. Its protein product is CASSFRGGELANEQFF. The J gene is TRBJ2-1, the V gene TRBV7-9; D perhaps matches TRBD2 (6 bases). From germline, CDR1 is SEHNR and CDR2 FQNEAQ (reference sequence). Trimming took 3 bases from V and 6 from J, leaving 18 bases between them. The CDR3 sequence is 16 residues long.

In its sample, this clonotype was seen many times. This rearrangement joins TRBV28 to TRBJ1-5; tentative D call: TRBD1 (6 bases). In germline, CDR1 is MDHEN, CDR2 SYDVKM. This CDR3 is 13 amino acids long. Trimming left V 6 bases short and J 7 bases short, with 13 bases between. The CDR3, as DNA: TGTGCCAGCAGCTTCAGGGGAGGCCAGCCCCAGCATTTT. Its protein is CASSFRGGQPQHF.

The table lists this clonotype with many counts. The chain joins TRBV5-6 to TRBJ2-5, with D possibly being TRBD1 or TRBD2 (5 bases each). Germline lookup yields CDR1 SGHDT and CDR2 YYEEEE. CDR3 length: 14 amino acids. Trimming took 0 bases from V and 9 from J, leaving 15 bases between them. The CDR3, as DNA: TGTGCCAGCAGCTTGGCGTCGGACTGGGGGTCCCAGTACTTC. Translated: CASSLASDWGSQYF.

This clonotype has a count of ten or more. The V gene is TRBV9, the J gene TRBJ2-1, with D possibly matching TRBD1 (6 bases). This CDR3 region has 15 residues. Per germline, CDR1 SGDLS and CDR2 YYNGEE. V was pared by 4 bases and J by 2 bases, with 13 bases between. CDR3 region: CASSPQGSPYNEQFF. The CDR3 nucleotides read TGTGCCAGCAGCCCGCAGGGGTCCCCCTACAATGAGCAGTTCTTC.

This clonotype appeared many times. V usage is TRBV6-5 and J usage is TRBJ1-1; perhaps TRBD1 as D (6 bases). CDR1 MNHEY and CDR2 SVGAGI come from the germline V gene. V was clipped by 6 bases and J by 1 base, with 12 bases between them. The CDR3 has 14 amino acids. The DNA for the CDR3 is TGTGCCAGCAGGAAAGGACAGAAGAACACTGAAGCTTTCTTT. Amino acid sequence: CASRKGQKNTEAFF.

This clonotype was observed at least ten times. This sequence joins TRBV29-1 and TRBJ2-6, with TRBD1 matching over 7 bases. Germline V lookup: CDR1 SQVTM, CDR2 ANQGSEA. The CDR3 has 17 residues. V was clipped by 4 bases and J by 0 bases; unmatched bases: 9. Written as DNA, the CDR3 is TGCAGCGTTGCCCGGGACAGTTCAATCTCTGGGGCCAACGTCCTGACTTTC. The encoded protein is CSVARDSSISGANVLTF.

The table lists this clonotype with a few counts. The rearrangement links TRBV19 to TRBJ1-5, with unresolved D. The V end was cut by 4 bases, the J end by 5 bases, with 15 bases between. Germline V lookup: CDR1 LNHDA, CDR2 SQIVND (reference sequence). CDR3 length equals 15 residues. The CDR3 here is CASSTRSGSDQPQHF. CDR3 sequence (DNA): TGTGCCAGTAGTACTAGGTCTGGCAGCGATCAGCCCCAGCATTTT.

This clonotype was counted a few times. V usage is TRBV6-6 and J usage is TRBJ2-2, with TRBD1 as a possible D gene (6 bases). This CDR3 is 16 amino acids long. The V and J ends lost 2 bases and 3 bases respectively, with 13 bases between them. Germline V gene lookup returns CDR1 MNHNY and CDR2 SVGAGI (reference sequence). The CDR3 DNA reads as TGTGCCAGCAGTTACACAGGGATAGTAGACACCGGGGAGCTGTTTTTT. Protein product: CASSYTGIVDTGELFF.

In this sample, this clonotype turned up a few times. This chain connects TRBV28 to TRBJ2-7, with D tentatively TRBD1 (5 bases). Trimming shortened V by 3 bases and J by 0 bases, and 21 bases separated the two germline ends. This CDR3 has 18 residues. Per germline, CDR1 MDHEN and CDR2 SYDVKM. CDR3 protein: CASSFEDRPQANSYEQYF. Here the CDR3 DNA reads TGTGCCAGCAGTTTCGAAGACCGCCCACAGGCAAACTCCTACGAGCAGTACTTC.

This clonotype was recorded once. V is TRBV7-9 and J is TRBJ1-1; TRBD1 might be the D (5 bases). The germline CDR1 and CDR2 sequences are SEHNR and FQNEAQ (reference sequence). This CDR3 is 16 amino acids long. V was cut by 8 bases and J by 0 bases, with 19 bases left in between. DNA of the CDR3: TGTGCCAGCGCGGCCGAGGTGGGAGGGGTGAACACTGAAGCTTTCTTT. Its protein is CASAAEVGGVNTEAFF.

As to this clonotype: A much larger clone sits a single nucleotide away, making a read error possible. V usage is TRBV4-3 and J usage is TRBJ2-3, with TRBD1 matching over 7 bases. The J call may be mistaken, given a closer DNA end match to TRBJ1-5. Germline V gives CDR1 LGHNA, CDR2 YSLEER. This CDR3 spans 15 amino acids. The chain's CDR3 is CASRQDRASTDTQHF. In DNA, the CDR3 is TGCGCCAGCAGACAAGACAGGGCTAGCACAGATACGCAGCATTTT.

Many counts were recorded for this clonotype. This rearrangement joins TRBV18 to TRBJ2-3, with D possibly called TRBD1 or TRBD2 (5 bases each). The germline V gene encodes CDR1 KGHSH and CDR2 LQKENI. Trimming took off 4 bases at V and 1 base at J, with 12 bases between the two ends. The CDR3 consists of 15 residues. The CDR3 loop is CASSRPGTGTDTQYF. DNA for the CDR3: TGTGCCAGCTCACGTCCAGGGACCGGCACAGATACGCAGTATTTT.

This clonotype was seen at least ten times. The J gene is TRBJ2-3, the V gene TRBV7-2; D might be TRBD1 (5 bases). The V end was cut by 4 bases, the J end by 2 bases, with 13 bases between. Germline CDR1 SGHTA, CDR2 FQGNSA. The CDR3 length is 15 residues. DNA for the CDR3: TGTGCCAGCAGCTACTCTGCAGGGTACACAGATACGCAGTATTTT. Its protein is CASSYSAGYTDTQYF. Filled out from reference TRBV7-2 and TRBJ2-3, the complete variable domain reads GAGVSQSPSNKVTEKGKDVELRCDPISGHTALYWYRQSLGQGLEFLIYFQGNSAPDKSGLPSDRFSAERTGGSVSTLTIQRTQQEDSAVYLCASSYSAGYTDTQYFGPGTRLTVL.

This clonotype came up many times. The chain uses TRBV20-1 and TRBJ1-4; D remains ambiguous. Trimming removed 0 bases at V and 12 bases at J, with 14 bases between. This CDR3 is 13 amino acids long. CDR1 DFQATT and CDR2 SNEGSKA come from the germline V gene (reference sequence). DNA of the CDR3: TGCAGTGCTAGAGATAGGTTACCAATCGAACTGTTTTTT. Amino acids: CSARDRLPIELFF.

The sample holds a few counts of this clonotype. This sequence joins TRBV20-1 and TRBJ2-7; D is unresolved. The CDR3 sequence is 12 residues long. From germline, CDR1 is DFQATT and CDR2 SNEGSKA (reference sequence). V lost 3 bases to trimming and J lost 0 bases, with 6 bases between them. CDR3 DNA sequence: TGCAGTGCTAGCGAGAACTCCTACGAGCAGTACTTC. It is translated as CSASENSYEQYF.

This clonotype was counted between two and nine times. V usage is TRBV20-1 and J usage is TRBJ1-1, with D possibly matching TRBD1 (5 bases). Germline-derived CDR1 and CDR2 are DFQATT and SNEGSKA (reference sequence). This CDR3 has 15 amino acids. V was clipped by 6 bases and J by 0 bases, with 17 bases between them. The CDR3 spells CSAGGPILMNTEAFF. In nucleotides, the CDR3 is TGCAGTGCGGGGGGACCGATTCTTATGAACACTGAAGCTTTCTTT.

A remark on this clonotype: A much larger clone differs by one base, so this may be a read error. The chain joins TRBV27 to TRBJ1-1, with D uncertain. Germline CDR1 is MNHEY and CDR2 is SMNVEV (reference sequence). CDR3 length: 16 amino acids. Trimming stripped 0 bases from V and 6 bases from J, with 17 bases between. DNA for the CDR3: TGTGCCAGCAGTTTATCGATTTGGTACCTTAGAGCTGAAGCTTTCTTT. This gives the protein CASSLSIWYLRAEAFF.

This clonotype has only a few counts. The rearrangement links TRBV4-3 to TRBJ1-6; 7 bases map to TRBD1. J was trimmed by 7 bases and V by 0 bases; bases with no gene match: 3. CDR3 length: 15 residues. From germline, CDR1 is LGHNA and CDR2 YSLEER. In nucleotides, the CDR3 is TGCGCCAGCAGCCAAGATCGACAGGGCAATTCACCCCTCCACTTT. It is translated as CASSQDRQGNSPLHF.

There are many counts of this clonotype. This rearrangement joins TRBV23-1 to TRBJ2-3, with a weak D call TRBD2 (6 bases). TRBV23-1 is an open reading frame, and its role is uncertain. The CDR3 length is 16 residues. Trimming left V 8 bases short and J 0 bases short, with 18 bases between. CDR3: CASLMGGPSSTDTQYF. In DNA, the CDR3 is TGCGCCAGCTTGATGGGGGGACCCTCTAGCACAGATACGCAGTATTTT.

J is TRBJ2-1 and V is TRBV27, with a tentative D call TRBD2 (6 bases). The germline V gene encodes CDR1 MNHEY and CDR2 SMNVEV (reference sequence). Trimming cost V 7 bases and J 3 bases, with 13 bases left between them. The CDR3 loop spans 14 amino acids. The CDR3 here is CASNWGGGYNEQFF. The CDR3 DNA follows: TGTGCCAGCAATTGGGGAGGAGGCTACAATGAGCAGTTCTTC.

A remark on this clonotype: An end of the junction does not agree with germline; a read error may underlie this. This rearrangement joins TRBV4-1 to TRBJ1-6; no definite D call. The CDR3 runs 16 residues. In germline, CDR1 is MGHRA, CDR2 YSYEKL. The CDR3, as DNA: TGCGCCAGCAGCCAAGAGTATCGGGCAGGTAATGCACCCCTCCACTTT. This encodes CASSQEYRAGNAPLHF.

Concerning this clonotype: Lacking the conserved final phenylalanine or tryptophan, this CDR3 likely reflects a read error. This chain uses TRBV11-2 with TRBJ1-2; TRBD1 is a possible D gene (5 bases). CDR1 is SGHAT, CDR2 FQNNGV, per germline. Trimming pared 0 bases from V and 3 bases from J, leaving 14 bases between. The CDR3 runs to 16 residues. CDR3 in DNA: TGTGCCAGCAGCTTAGAAGGACAACCCCTTGACTATGGCTACACCCTC. Encoded protein: CASSLEGQPLDYGYTL.